Listed below are T cell receptor beta chains from one sample, sequenced in a study of blood T cell repertoires in COVID-19. TCRdb's table, derived via immunoSEQ multiplex PCR, lists solely in-frame clones and lacks some. The table includes about 230,000 clones, about nine tenths detected once. The material sequenced was peripheral blood. The receptors here all came from a woman aged 60-70 years with acute or convalescent COVID-19. The CDR3 runs from the conserved cysteine through the conserved F or W. Fields, in order: J gene, clone size, D gene, V gene, CDR3 protein, CDR3 DNA. A D gene is named only where the DNA matches it firmly. Clone size is given for some rows only: seen once, a few or many times, or a class if the clone is expanded.

J gene: TRBJ1-5
clone size: -
D gene: -
V gene: TRBV10-2
CDR3 protein: CASTDGGHRPQHF
CDR3 DNA: TGCGCCAGCACCGACGGGGGTCATCGGCCCCAGCATTTT

J gene: TRBJ2-3
clone size: -
D gene: TRBD1
V gene: TRBV9
CDR3 protein: CASSARTGGTDTQYF
CDR3 DNA: TGTGCCAGCAGCGCTAGGACAGGGGGCACAGATACGCAGTATTTT

J gene: TRBJ2-7
clone size: -
D gene: -
V gene: TRBV28
CDR3 protein: CASGEGAGEQYF
CDR3 DNA: TGTGCCAGCGGCGAGGGGGCGGGAGAGCAGTACTTC

J gene: TRBJ1-1
clone size: once
D gene: TRBD1
V gene: TRBV2
CDR3 protein: CASSPGTGVPEAFF
CDR3 DNA: TGTGCCAGCAGCCCCGGGACAGGGGTACCTGAAGCTTTCTTT

J gene: TRBJ2-7
clone size: -
D gene: -
V gene: TRBV2
CDR3 protein: CASSVRGYEQYF
CDR3 DNA: TGTGCCAGCAGTGTCAGGGGCTACGAGCAGTACTTC

J gene: TRBJ1-2
clone size: once
D gene: TRBD1
V gene: TRBV3-1/TRBV3-2
CDR3 protein: CASNRQGADYGYTF
CDR3 DNA: TGTGCCAGCAACCGACAGGGTGCGGACTATGGCTACACCTTC

J gene: TRBJ2-5
clone size: -
D gene: TRBD2
V gene: TRBV4-2
CDR3 protein: CASSQPGTSGGRRHGTQYF
CDR3 DNA: TGTGCCAGCAGCCAACCCGGGACTAGCGGGGGGCGGAGGCATGGGACCCAGTACTTC

J gene: TRBJ2-1
clone size: -
D gene: TRBD2
V gene: TRBV18
CDR3 protein: CASSPGLAGRNEQFF
CDR3 DNA: TGTGCCAGCTCACCAGGTCTAGCGGGACGCAATGAGCAGTTCTTC

J gene: TRBJ2-3
clone size: -
D gene: TRBD2
V gene: TRBV19
CDR3 protein: CASCTRGGGPTDTQYF
CDR3 DNA: TGTGCCAGTTGTACACGCGGCGGGGGGCCCACAGATACGCAGTATTTT

J gene: TRBJ2-3
clone size: -
D gene: TRBD1
V gene: TRBV2
CDR3 protein: CASNTGTGTGDTQYF
CDR3 DNA: TGTGCCAGCAACACCGGGACAGGGACCGGAGATACGCAGTATTTT

J gene: TRBJ2-7
clone size: -
D gene: -
V gene: TRBV6-5
CDR3 protein: CASTVAYEQYF
CDR3 DNA: TGTGCCAGCACCGTAGCCTACGAGCAGTACTTC

J gene: TRBJ1-2
clone size: few
D gene: TRBD1
V gene: TRBV27
CDR3 protein: CASIPTGDYGYTF
CDR3 DNA: TGTGCCAGCATCCCGACAGGGGACTATGGCTACACCTTC

J gene: TRBJ1-4
clone size: -
D gene: TRBD1
V gene: TRBV4-1
CDR3 protein: CASCRQGLATNEKLFF
CDR3 DNA: TGCGCCAGCTGCCGACAGGGCCTCGCAACTAATGAAAAACTGTTTTTT

J gene: TRBJ2-3
clone size: few
D gene: -
V gene: TRBV5-1
CDR3 protein: CASSSHWTFGPDTQYF
CDR3 DNA: TGCGCCAGCAGCTCCCATTGGACATTTGGGCCAGATACGCAGTATTTT

J gene: TRBJ1-1
clone size: once
D gene: -
V gene: TRBV14
CDR3 protein: CASSQPGNANTEAFF
CDR3 DNA: TGTGCCAGCAGCCAACCAGGGAACGCGAACACTGAAGCTTTCTTT

J gene: TRBJ1-6
clone size: -
D gene: TRBD1
V gene: TRBV2
CDR3 protein: CASSGQGDSPLHF
CDR3 DNA: TGTGCCAGCAGCGGACAGGGGGACTCACCCCTCCACTTT

J gene: TRBJ1-2
clone size: -
D gene: TRBD1
V gene: TRBV4-1
CDR3 protein: CASSQWTGPPSNYGYTF
CDR3 DNA: TGCGCCAGCAGCCAATGGACAGGGCCACCCTCTAACTATGGCTACACCTTC

J gene: TRBJ2-3
clone size: once
D gene: -
V gene: TRBV11-3
CDR3 protein: CASSLRGGPTDTQYF
CDR3 DNA: TGTGCCAGCAGCTTAAGGGGGGGCCCCACAGATACGCAGTATTTT

J gene: TRBJ2-1
clone size: -
D gene: -
V gene: TRBV3-1/TRBV3-2
CDR3 protein: CASSQVTGEQFF
CDR3 DNA: TGTGCCAGCAGCCAAGTGACGGGGGAGCAGTTCTTC

J gene: TRBJ2-3
clone size: -
D gene: TRBD1
V gene: TRBV24-1
CDR3 protein: CATSDVGDSTTDTQYF
CDR3 DNA: TGTGCCACCAGTGACGTCGGGGACAGCACCACAGATACGCAGTATTTT

J gene: TRBJ1-2
clone size: -
D gene: -
V gene: TRBV2
CDR3 protein: CASSELPLYTF
CDR3 DNA: TGTGCCAGCAGTGAATTACCACTCTACACCTTC

J gene: TRBJ2-1
clone size: once
D gene: -
V gene: TRBV29-1
CDR3 protein: CSVGFADVNEQFF
CDR3 DNA: TGCAGCGTTGGATTCGCGGATGTGAATGAGCAGTTCTTC

J gene: TRBJ1-2
clone size: -
D gene: TRBD1
V gene: TRBV3-1/TRBV3-2
CDR3 protein: CASSRWDSKNYGYTF
CDR3 DNA: TGTGCCAGCAGCCGGTGGGACAGTAAAAACTATGGCTACACCTTC

J gene: TRBJ1-5
clone size: once
D gene: -
V gene: TRBV18
CDR3 protein: CASSPGTSQPQHF
CDR3 DNA: TGTGCCAGCTCACCGGGGACTTCCCAGCCCCAGCATTTT

J gene: TRBJ2-5
clone size: few
D gene: TRBD2
V gene: TRBV6-5
CDR3 protein: CASSYSRTSGRETQYF
CDR3 DNA: TGTGCCAGCAGTTACTCGAGGACTAGCGGGCGCGAGACCCAGTACTTC

J gene: TRBJ2-1
clone size: -
D gene: TRBD2
V gene: TRBV4-1
CDR3 protein: CASSLRTSANEQFF
CDR3 DNA: TGCGCCAGCAGCCTTAGGACTAGCGCTAATGAGCAGTTCTTC

J gene: TRBJ2-5
clone size: -
D gene: -
V gene: TRBV3-1/TRBV3-2
CDR3 protein: CASSDGLVKETQYF
CDR3 DNA: TGTGCCAGCAGCGACGGACTCGTCAAAGAGACCCAGTACTTC

J gene: TRBJ2-1
clone size: -
D gene: TRBD1
V gene: TRBV13
CDR3 protein: CASSWRTGGVPYEQFF
CDR3 DNA: TGTGCCAGCAGCTGGCGGACAGGGGGCGTCCCCTATGAGCAGTTCTTC

J gene: TRBJ2-7
clone size: -
D gene: TRBD1
V gene: TRBV19
CDR3 protein: CASGTGGAPTYEQYF
CDR3 DNA: TGTGCCAGTGGGACAGGGGGCGCACCGACCTACGAGCAGTACTTC

J gene: TRBJ2-1
clone size: -
D gene: TRBD2
V gene: TRBV3-1/TRBV3-2
CDR3 protein: CASSQVAGVYNEQFF
CDR3 DNA: TGTGCCAGCAGCCAAGTAGCGGGGGTCTACAATGAGCAGTTCTTC

J gene: TRBJ2-5
clone size: -
D gene: -
V gene: TRBV18
CDR3 protein: CASSPYEYQETQYF
CDR3 DNA: TGTGCCAGCTCACCATATGAGTACCAAGAGACCCAGTACTTC

J gene: TRBJ1-2
clone size: -
D gene: -
V gene: TRBV6-5
CDR3 protein: CASSGGVPHYTF
CDR3 DNA: TGTGCCAGCAGCGGGGGGGTCCCCCACTACACCTTC

J gene: TRBJ1-3
clone size: -
D gene: -
V gene: TRBV19
CDR3 protein: CASFRRGASGNTIYF
CDR3 DNA: TGTGCCAGTTTCAGGCGGGGGGCATCTGGAAACACCATATATTTT

J gene: TRBJ1-4
clone size: once
D gene: TRBD1
V gene: TRBV7-8
CDR3 protein: CASSLVTGVLTNEKLFF
CDR3 DNA: TGTGCCAGCAGCTTAGTAACAGGGGTTTTAACTAATGAAAAACTGTTTTTT

J gene: TRBJ2-7
clone size: -
D gene: TRBD1
V gene: TRBV24-1
CDR3 protein: CATSQGAIDEQYF
CDR3 DNA: TGTGCCACCAGCCAGGGGGCTATCGACGAGCAGTACTTC

J gene: TRBJ1-5
clone size: -
D gene: -
V gene: TRBV27
CDR3 protein: CASRARNQPQHF
CDR3 DNA: TGTGCCAGCCGTGCGCGCAATCAGCCCCAGCATTTT

J gene: TRBJ1-6
clone size: -
D gene: -
V gene: TRBV4-1
CDR3 protein: CASSQELRGNNSPLHF
CDR3 DNA: TGCGCCAGCAGCCAGGAATTGAGGGGGAATAATTCACCCCTCCACTTT

J gene: TRBJ2-3
clone size: once
D gene: TRBD2
V gene: TRBV5-6
CDR3 protein: CASSLPGGTDTQYF
CDR3 DNA: TGTGCCAGCAGCTTGCCGGGGGGGACAGATACGCAGTATTTT

J gene: TRBJ1-1
clone size: -
D gene: -
V gene: TRBV7-9
CDR3 protein: CASSRGQYTEAFF
CDR3 DNA: TGTGCCAGCAGCCGAGGACAGTACACTGAAGCTTTCTTT